Listed below are T cell receptor beta chains from one sample, sequenced in a study of cytomegalovirus exposure and HLA in healthy donors. Some clones are missing from TCRdb's copy, which holds only in-frame ones; the method was immunoSEQ multiplex PCR. This sample carries over 75,000 clones, around 80% of them seen once, and the ten largest clones take 16%. The source material was PBMCs. All receptors derive from a man in his fifties or sixties in good health and CMV-seropositive. Each CDR3 is given with its conserved first and last residue. D genes are given only for firm matches. The size entry is marked missing in some rows and otherwise reads once, few, many or a size class.

v_gene	d_gene	abundance	j_gene	CDR3nt	CDR3aa
TRBV6-1	TRBD1	-	TRBJ2-7	TGTGCCAGCAGCGAGACAGGGACCCTCTACGAGCAGTACTTC	CASSETGTLYEQYF
TRBV14	-	-	TRBJ2-5	TGTGCCAGCAGCGGGGGGGCAAGTGAGACCCAGTACTTC	CASSGGASETQYF
TRBV7-9	-	-	TRBJ2-5	TGTGCCAGCAGCTTAGATAGCGGACGAGAGACCCAGTACTTC	CASSLDSGRETQYF
TRBV5-1	TRBD2	few	TRBJ2-3	TGCGCCAGCAGCCAGACGGCGGGAGGCACAGATACGCAGTATTTT	CASSQTAGGTDTQYF
TRBV30	TRBD1	-	TRBJ2-7	TGTGCCTGGGAACAGGGGTATGGGTACGAGCAGTACTTC	CAWEQGYGYEQYF
TRBV29-1	TRBD1	few	TRBJ1-2	TGCAGCGTTAAAATTGGTATAGGCAGGGGGCACGGTGGCTACACCTTC	CSVKIGIGRGHGGYTF
TRBV5-1	-	-	TRBJ2-1	TGCGCCAGCCGGAGGGGCTCCTACAATGAGCAGTTCTTC	CASRRGSYNEQFF
TRBV2	-	-	TRBJ2-3	TGTGCCAGCAGTGCGTGGGCCTCAGATACGCAGTATTTT	CASSAWASDTQYF
TRBV11-2	-	-	TRBJ2-1	TGTGCCAGCAGCATGGACCCTAGGACTCACTATGAGCAGTTCTTC	CASSMDPRTHYEQFF
TRBV13	-	few	TRBJ2-4	TGTGCCAGCAGCGCGGTGGGGGGAAACATTCAGTACTTC	CASSAVGGNIQYF
TRBV7-2	-	once	TRBJ1-6	TGTGCCAGTACAGGGCTTAATTCACCCCTCCACTTT	CASTGLNSPLHF
TRBV5-4	-	-	TRBJ2-5	TGTGCCAGCAGCCAACCCGGGTCCCAAGAGACCCAGTACTTC	CASSQPGSQETQYF
TRBV19	-	-	TRBJ1-6	TGTGCCAGTAGTCCTAACAGGGTTGGCAATTCACCCCTCCACTTT	CASSPNRVGNSPLHF
TRBV5-6	-	-	TRBJ2-1	TGTGCCAGCAGCTCCCTCGATGAGCAGTTCTTC	CASSSLDEQFF
TRBV27	-	-	TRBJ1-4	TGTGCCAGCATTCGGCGGGGTAATGAAAAACTGTTTTTT	CASIRRGNEKLFF
TRBV23-1	-	-	TRBJ1-1	TGCGCCAGCAGTCAAAGTGGGGGCTATGACACTGAAGCTTTCTTT	CASSQSGGYDTEAFF
TRBV5-1	-	-	TRBJ2-1	TGCGCCAGCAGCCTTGTAGGGGCAGTCGGTGAGCAGTTCTTC	CASSLVGAVGEQFF
TRBV15	TRBD2	-	TRBJ2-5	TGTGCCACCAGCCACAAGGGCGGGGGAGAGACCCAGTACTTC	CATSHKGGGETQYF
TRBV10-3	-	-	TRBJ2-7	TGTGCCATCAGTGAATCAGGCACCTCCTACGAGCAGTACTTC	CAISESGTSYEQYF
TRBV9	-	-	TRBJ1-2	TGTGCCAGCAGCGTAGGGGGAGATGGCTACACCTTC	CASSVGGDGYTF
TRBV4-1	-	-	TRBJ2-5	TGCGCCAGCAGCCAAGATTACGAGGGCACTGGCCTACAAGAGACCCAGTACTTC	CASSQDYEGTGLQETQYF
TRBV5-1	-	-	TRBJ1-1	TGCGCCAGCAGCCCGGCAACAGCGAACACTGAAGCTTTCTTT	CASSPATANTEAFF
TRBV6-5	-	few	TRBJ1-3	TGTGCCAGCAGTTTGGGCTCACATCTCTCTGGAAACACCATATATTTT	CASSLGSHLSGNTIYF
TRBV10-2	TRBD2	-	TRBJ2-7	TGCGCCAGCAGTGAGACCGGATTGCAGCGGGGGGGCCACGAGCAGTACTTC	CASSETGLQRGGHEQYF
TRBV13	-	-	TRBJ1-6	TGTGCCAGCAGCTTAGGCCAGGTGAATTCACCCCTCCACTTT	CASSLGQVNSPLHF
TRBV6-5	TRBD2	-	TRBJ2-7	TGTGCCAGCAGTTACGGACTAGCGGGGTCCTACGAGCAGTACTTC	CASSYGLAGSYEQYF
TRBV29-1	TRBD2	-	TRBJ2-7	TGCAGCGCTTCAGCGGGGGGGCGTCGCGAGCAGTACTTC	CSASAGGRREQYF
TRBV6-5	-	-	TRBJ2-2	TGTGCCGGGATCAGGGGTTGGAACACCGGGGAGCTGTTTTTT	CAGIRGWNTGELFF
TRBV6-1	-	-	TRBJ1-2	TGTGCCAGCAGTGAGGGAGCTCAACGTGGCTACACCTTC	CASSEGAQRGYTF
TRBV5-5	TRBD1	-	TRBJ1-1	TGTGCCAGCAGCTTGGTTGGACAGGTGAACACTGAAGCTTTCTTT	CASSLVGQVNTEAFF
TRBV5-6	-	-	TRBJ1-2	TGTGCCAGCAGCTCGGAGTCGAACTATGGCTACACCTTC	CASSSESNYGYTF
TRBV7-6	TRBD2	-	TRBJ2-3	TGTGCCAGCACCATATTATCCGGAACCGGGAGGAGCACAGATACGCAGTATTTT	CASTILSGTGRSTDTQYF
TRBV9	TRBD2	-	TRBJ2-5	TGTGCCAGCAGTGCCACTAGCGGGGGGGCGGGAGAGACCCAGTACTTC	CASSATSGGAGETQYF
TRBV4-1	TRBD2	few	TRBJ2-7	TGCGCCAGCAGCCACACCGCCATGGGACTAGCATCCTACGAGCAGTACTTC	CASSHTAMGLASYEQYF
TRBV30	-	-	TRBJ2-2	TGTGCCTGGAGTGGCCTCGGCGGCTGGAACACCGGGGAGCTGTTTTTT	CAWSGLGGWNTGELFF
TRBV5-1	TRBD1	-	TRBJ1-2	TGCGCCAGCAGCCACGGACAGGGCATCAGCTATGGCTACACCTTC	CASSHGQGISYGYTF
TRBV6-6	-	-	TRBJ1-6	TGTGCCAGCAGCTCCCAGGGGCAGAGTTATAATTCACCCCTCCACTTT	CASSSQGQSYNSPLHF
TRBV2	-	-	TRBJ1-5	TGTGCCAGCAGTGGTGGGAGGGGAGACCAGCCCCAGCATTTT	CASSGGRGDQPQHF
TRBV9	-	-	TRBJ1-4	TGTGCCAGCAGCGTTGGAGGGACCGGCGTAGAAAAACTGTTTTTT	CASSVGGTGVEKLFF
TRBV2	-	-	TRBJ1-4	TGTGCCAGCAGTGTCCTGAGGGGAGGTAATGAAAAAGCGCTGTTTTTT	CASSVLRGGNEKALFF
TRBV7-9	-	-	TRBJ2-1	TGTGCCAGCAGCTCTGGTTTGGTGGGGGACAATAGAGATGAGCAGTTCTTC	CASSSGLVGDNRDEQFF
TRBV5-4	-	-	TRBJ1-4	TGTGCCAGCAGCCCGGGTCCGCCGGCTAATGAAAAACTGTTTTTT	CASSPGPPANEKLFF
TRBV10-2	TRBD1	-	TRBJ1-2	TGCGCCAGCAGTGAGTCGGGACAGGGCTCATCCTATGGCTACACCTTC	CASSESGQGSSYGYTF
TRBV7-7	TRBD1	-	TRBJ2-5	TGTGCTAGCAGCCTCGGGACAGGGAGGGAGACCCAGTACTTC	CASSLGTGRETQYF
TRBV19	TRBD1	-	TRBJ1-1	TGTGCCAGTAGCTCCGGGACAGGGGTGCCGGGCACTGAAGCTTTCTTT	CASSSGTGVPGTEAFF
TRBV6-6	TRBD1	-	TRBJ2-7	TGTGCCAGCACCACCCCGGGACAGGGGGCCAGCGAGCAGTACTTC	CASTTPGQGASEQYF
TRBV7-9	-	-	TRBJ1-1	TGTTCCGCCGCGGGGGACACTGAAGCTTTCTTT	CSAAGDTEAFF
TRBV4-3	-	few	TRBJ2-1	TGCGCCAGCAGCCAAGCGGATGGCAGGGATGGTGAGCAGTTCTTC	CASSQADGRDGEQFF
TRBV12-5	-	once	TRBJ2-1	TGTGCTAGTGGTCTAGGAACCTTCTACAATGAGCAGTTCTTC	CASGLGTFYNEQFF
TRBV4-3	-	few	TRBJ2-7	TGCGCCAGCAGCCTCGGACAGGGAGGGAACTACGAGCAGTACTTC	CASSLGQGGNYEQYF
TRBV6-5	-	-	TRBJ1-2	TGTGCCAGCAGACGACAGGATCATGGCTACACCTTC	CASRRQDHGYTF
TRBV5-1	TRBD1	-	TRBJ2-1	TGCGCCAGCAGCTTGTCACAGGGGGCTGTCAATGAGCAGTTCTTC	CASSLSQGAVNEQFF
TRBV19	TRBD1	-	TRBJ1-5	TGTGCCAGTAGTTCCCCCATTGACAGGGATAGCAATCAGCCCCAGCATTTT	CASSSPIDRDSNQPQHF
TRBV29-1	TRBD2	few	TRBJ2-7	TGCAGCGTTGAAGATCTGCGGGGGGCGAGCTCCTACGAGCAGTACTTC	CSVEDLRGASSYEQYF